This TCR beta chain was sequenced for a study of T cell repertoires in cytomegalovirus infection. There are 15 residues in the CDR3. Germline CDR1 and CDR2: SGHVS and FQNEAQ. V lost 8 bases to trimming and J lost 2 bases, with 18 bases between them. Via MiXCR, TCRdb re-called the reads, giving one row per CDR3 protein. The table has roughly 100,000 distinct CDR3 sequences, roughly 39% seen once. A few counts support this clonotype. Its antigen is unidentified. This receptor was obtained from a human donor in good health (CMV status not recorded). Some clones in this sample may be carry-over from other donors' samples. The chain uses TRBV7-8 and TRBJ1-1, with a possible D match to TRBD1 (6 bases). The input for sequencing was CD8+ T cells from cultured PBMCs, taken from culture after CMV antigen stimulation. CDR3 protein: CASSEAGALNTEAFF. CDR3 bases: TGTGCCAGCTCCGAAGCGGGGGCCCTTAACACTGAAGCTTTCTTT.